This TCR beta chain came from a study of cytomegalovirus exposure and HLA in healthy donors. Broader study findings: The study labeled about 160 TCR beta chains cytomegalovirus-associated.

The CDR3 is made up of 13 amino acids. Germline assignment: CDR1 MNHNY and CDR2 SVGAGI (reference sequence). Comments on this clone: Its cognate antigen is unknown. At one of its ends the junction is not consistent with the germline gene, which may arise from a read error.

Generated by immunoSEQ multiplex PCR, the TCRdb table keeps only in-frame clones and is missing some. The table has roughly 200,000 clones, roughly 81% seen once. Input material: PBMCs. This receptor was obtained from a woman in her twenties or thirties in good health and CMV-seronegative. The chain uses TRBV6-6 and TRBJ1-5, with 9 bases fitting TRBD1. The CDR3 spells CASSYTIGQGTYF. The DNA for the CDR3 is TGTGCCAGCAGTTACACAATCGGACAGGGGACCTATTTT.